The rows below give T cell receptor beta chains drawn from one sample of a study of blood T cells in healthy people across ages. TCRdb passed the 5' RACE reads through MiXCR, listing each CDR3 protein once. The profile shows about 570,000 distinct CDR3 sequences, roughly a quarter of them singletons. Material: blood. These TCRs come from a woman in her sixties or seventies in good health. Both conserved end residues are part of each CDR3. The D gene is left open where the match is weak. For some rows the clone size is stated as once, few or many, or as a class when expanded; others skip it.

CDR3 protein	CDR3 DNA	V gene	D gene	clone size	J gene
CASLPSGAIYEQYF	TGTGCCAGCCTCCCTAGCGGAGCAATCTACGAGCAGTACTTC	TRBV6-2/TRBV6-3	TRBD2	NA	TRBJ2-7
CASSSQSGYNEQFF	TGTGCCAGCAGCTCCCAGTCAGGATACAATGAGCAGTTCTTC	TRBV9	NA	NA	TRBJ2-1
CASSGSVPGELFF	TGTGCCAGCAGCGGGTCTGTCCCCGGGGAGCTGTTTTTT	TRBV12-3/TRBV12-4	NA	NA	TRBJ2-2
CASSRDRGRGGYTF	TGTGCCAGCAGCCGGGACAGGGGTCGAGGTGGCTACACCTTC	TRBV12-3/TRBV12-4	TRBD1	NA	TRBJ1-2
CSAGGTGGESYTF	TGCAGCGCTGGAGGGACAGGGGGCGAAAGCTACACCTTC	TRBV29-1	TRBD1	NA	TRBJ1-2
CASSHRQETQYF	TGTGCCAGCAGTCACCGCCAAGAGACCCAGTACTTC	TRBV25-1	NA	few	TRBJ2-5
CASSFGSGGYTDTRYF	TGCGCCAGCAGCTTCGGAAGCGGGGGCTACACAGATACGCGGTATTTT	TRBV5-1	TRBD2	few	TRBJ2-3
CASSLAVAGTQYF	TGTGCCAGCAGTTTAGCAGTGGCAGGGACCCAGTACTTC	TRBV12-3/TRBV12-4	NA	few	TRBJ2-5
CASQIGSTGELFF	TGTGCCAGCCAAATCGGTAGCACCGGGGAGCTGTTTTTT	TRBV13	NA	few	TRBJ2-2
CASSLDWADGYTF	TGTGCCAGCAGCTTAGATTGGGCAGATGGCTACACCTTC	TRBV7-9	NA	many	TRBJ1-2
CASSQAWGQGGETQYF	TGCGCCAGCAGCCAAGCTTGGGGACAGGGAGGGGAGACCCAGTACTTC	TRBV4-3	TRBD1	NA	TRBJ2-5
CASSPGLTRATDTQYF	TGTGCCAGCAGCCCGGGACTCACGAGGGCCACAGATACGCAGTATTTT	TRBV7-9	NA	NA	TRBJ2-3
CASSLTGEKANEKLFF	TGCGCCAGCAGCTTGACAGGGGAAAAGGCTAATGAAAAACTGTTTTTT	TRBV5-1	TRBD1	few	TRBJ1-4
CASSYSTGGASGTQYF	TGTGCCAGCAGTTACTCGACCGGGGGGGCCAGCGGTACGCAGTATTTT	TRBV6-5	TRBD2	few	TRBJ2-3
CASSQAERSTDTQYF	TGCGCCAGCAGCCAAGCTGAGAGAAGCACAGATACGCAGTATTTT	TRBV4-3	NA	few	TRBJ2-3
CAISGLGEIDEQFF	TGTGCCATCAGTGGACTGGGTGAAATCGATGAGCAGTTCTTC	TRBV10-3	NA	NA	TRBJ2-1
CASSFGSGNYDYTF	TGCGCCAGCAGCTTTGGGTCCGGGAACTATGACTACACCTTC	TRBV5-1	NA	NA	TRBJ1-2
CASSYRAGGPSEQFF	TGTGCCAGCAGTTACCGTGCGGGGGGGCCTAGTGAGCAGTTCTTC	TRBV6-5	TRBD2	NA	TRBJ2-1
CASSQGLRSYEQYF	TGCGCCAGCAGCCAAGGGTTACGTTCCTACGAGCAGTACTTC	TRBV4-3	NA	few	TRBJ2-7
CASSLMAALSGTDTQYF	TGTGCCAGCAGCTTAATGGCAGCACTTAGTGGCACAGATACGCAGTATTTT	TRBV7-6	NA	few	TRBJ2-3
CSATLAGNNEQFF	TGCAGTGCTACCCTAGCGGGTAACAATGAGCAGTTCTTC	TRBV20-1	TRBD2	NA	TRBJ2-1
CASSLGGSGEKLFF	TGCGCCAGCAGCTTGGGAGGGTCTGGTGAAAAACTGTTTTTT	TRBV5-1	NA	many	TRBJ1-4
CASTAGVAKNIQYF	TGTGCCAGCACGGCGGGAGTAGCCAAAAACATTCAGTACTTC	TRBV6-1	TRBD2	NA	TRBJ2-4